This T cell receptor beta chain emerged from a study of cytomegalovirus exposure and HLA in healthy donors. With 60 Vbeta and 13 Jbeta primers, the PCR was carried out. Sequencing used immunoSEQ multiplex PCR; TCRdb keeps in-frame clones, though not all of them. The table has about 250,000 clones, roughly 84% seen once. Germline-derived CDR1 and CDR2 are MNHEY and SMNVEV (reference sequence). Trimming removed 2 bases from V and 1 base from J, with 12 bases in between. The length of the CDR3 is 16 residues. The source is a girl aged 2 to 10 in good health and CMV-seronegative. The sample comprised PBMCs. The chain joins TRBV27 to TRBJ2-4; possible D gene TRBD2, 6 bases. CDR3 loop: CASSLQGGGAKNIQYF. CDR3 DNA sequence: TGTGCCAGCAGTTTACAGGGTGGAGGGGCCAAAAACATTCAGTACTTC.